This record covers a single TCR beta chain. This clone counts as medium-sized (0.01 to 0.1%). Its antigen is unknown. Per-base quality was not reported, and no clone a single base away is much larger than it. Donors were patients with melanoma. The source of the sample is a study of CD4+ T cells in melanoma (dated by TCRdb to about 2022). A note on the overall study: The study investigated neoantigen-specific CD4+ T cells in human melanoma. What the research found in general, with its limitations: The report described a correlation between neoantigen-specific CD4+ T cells and the function of CD8+ T cells, macrophages and B cells. Neoantigen-specific CD4+ T cells in melanoma were reported to have a range of differentiation states.

V loses 5 bases of germline sequence and J loses 1 base, and the interval between the two ends is 10 bases. From its cysteine to its phenylalanine, the CDR3 spans 14 amino acids. Of the read, only the CDR3 DNA is kept; its 42 bases are in frame from base 1. CDR1 and CDR2, looked up from the germline V gene, are MNHNS and SASEGT. Library preparation employed the immunoSEQ multiplex PCR assay. TCRdb limited this immuneACCESS table to in-frame rearrangements with V and J called. A share of clones is missing; checked studies link under half to unresolved V genes, and the rest is unexplained. This sample has 50,000 to 60,000 clones in its table, and 60% to 75% of those were observed once. About 5.1% of the sample lies in the top ten.

Sequencing was done on a sample of tumor tissue. The sequence links TRBV6-1 to TRBJ2-3, and perhaps TRBD1 as D gene, on 6 matching bases. The TCR was taken from a human donor with melanoma. The CDR3 here reads CASSNYRGTDTQYF. The nucleotide sequence is given as TGTGCCAGCAGTAATTACAGGGGCACAGATACGCAGTATTTT.